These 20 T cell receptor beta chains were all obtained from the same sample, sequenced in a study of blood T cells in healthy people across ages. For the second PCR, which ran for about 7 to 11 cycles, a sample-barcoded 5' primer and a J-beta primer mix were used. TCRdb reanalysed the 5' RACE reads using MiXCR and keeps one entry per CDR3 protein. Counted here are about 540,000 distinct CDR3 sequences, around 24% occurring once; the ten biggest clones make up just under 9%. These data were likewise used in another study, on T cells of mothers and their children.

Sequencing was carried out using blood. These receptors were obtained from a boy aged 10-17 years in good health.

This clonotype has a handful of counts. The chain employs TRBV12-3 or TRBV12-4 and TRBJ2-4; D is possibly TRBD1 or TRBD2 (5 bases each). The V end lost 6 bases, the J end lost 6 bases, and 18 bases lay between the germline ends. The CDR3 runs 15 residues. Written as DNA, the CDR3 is TGTGCCAGCAGGACTATAAGGCAGGGTGGAAACATTCAGTACTTC. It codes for CASRTIRQGGNIQYF.

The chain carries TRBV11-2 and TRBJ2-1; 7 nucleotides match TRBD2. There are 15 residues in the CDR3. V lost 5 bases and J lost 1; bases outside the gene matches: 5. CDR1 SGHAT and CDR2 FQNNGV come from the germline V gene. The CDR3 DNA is TGTGCCAGCAGCCCCCGGACTAGATCCTACAATGAGCAGTTCTTC. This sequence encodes CASSPRTRSYNEQFF. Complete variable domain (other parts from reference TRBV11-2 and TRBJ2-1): EAGVAQSPRYKIIEKRQSVAFWCNPISGHATLYWYQQILGQGPKLLIQFQNNGVVDDSQLPKDRFSAERLKGVDSTLKIQPAKLEDSAVYLCASSPRTRSYNEQFFGPGTRLTVL.

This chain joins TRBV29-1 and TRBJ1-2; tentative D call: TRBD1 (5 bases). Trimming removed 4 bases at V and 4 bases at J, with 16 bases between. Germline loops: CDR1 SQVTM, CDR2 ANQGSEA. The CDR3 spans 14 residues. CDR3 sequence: CSVGLRDRSYGYTF. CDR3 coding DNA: TGCAGCGTTGGTCTCAGGGATCGAAGCTATGGCTACACCTTC. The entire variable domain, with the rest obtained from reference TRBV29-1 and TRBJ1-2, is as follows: SAVISQKPSRDICQRGTSLTIQCQVDSQVTMMFWYRQQPGQSLTLIATANQGSEATYESGFVIDKFPISRPNLTFSTLTVSNMSPEDSSIYLCSVGLRDRSYGYTFGSGTRLTVV.

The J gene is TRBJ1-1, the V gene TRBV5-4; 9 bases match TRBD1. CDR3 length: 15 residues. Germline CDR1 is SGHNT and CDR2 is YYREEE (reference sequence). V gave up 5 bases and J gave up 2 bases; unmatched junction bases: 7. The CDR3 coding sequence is TGTGCCAGCAGTTCGGAACAGGGGGCTAACACTGAAGCTTTCTTT. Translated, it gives CASSSEQGANTEAFF.

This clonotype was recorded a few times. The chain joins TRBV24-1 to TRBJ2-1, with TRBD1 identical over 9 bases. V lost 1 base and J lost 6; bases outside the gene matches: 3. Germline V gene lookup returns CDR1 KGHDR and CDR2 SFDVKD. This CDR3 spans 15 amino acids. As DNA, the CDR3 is TGTGCCACCAGTGATTTAGGACAGGGGAGCAATGAGCAGTTCTTC. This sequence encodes CATSDLGQGSNEQFF.

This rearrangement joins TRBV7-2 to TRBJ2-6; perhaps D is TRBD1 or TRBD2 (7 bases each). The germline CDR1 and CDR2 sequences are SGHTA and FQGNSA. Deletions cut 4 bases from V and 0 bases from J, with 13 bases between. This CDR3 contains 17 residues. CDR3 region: CASSYSGGDSGANVLTF. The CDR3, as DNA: TGTGCCAGCAGCTATTCAGGGGGGGACTCTGGGGCCAACGTCCTGACTTTC.

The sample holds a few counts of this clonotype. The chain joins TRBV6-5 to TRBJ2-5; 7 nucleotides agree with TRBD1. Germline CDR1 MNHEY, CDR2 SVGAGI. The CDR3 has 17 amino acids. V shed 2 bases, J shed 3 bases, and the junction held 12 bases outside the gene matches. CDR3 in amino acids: CASSYLRSGQDEETQYF. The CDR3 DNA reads TGTGCCAGCAGTTACCTCCGTTCAGGACAGGACGAAGAGACCCAGTACTTC.

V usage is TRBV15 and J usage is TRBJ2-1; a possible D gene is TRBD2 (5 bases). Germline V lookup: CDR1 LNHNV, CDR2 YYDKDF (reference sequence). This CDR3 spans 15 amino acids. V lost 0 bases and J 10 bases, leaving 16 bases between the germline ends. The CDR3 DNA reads TGTGCCACCAGCAGAGATCTTACCCTGTCGGGGGAGCAGTTCTTC. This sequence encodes CATSRDLTLSGEQFF.

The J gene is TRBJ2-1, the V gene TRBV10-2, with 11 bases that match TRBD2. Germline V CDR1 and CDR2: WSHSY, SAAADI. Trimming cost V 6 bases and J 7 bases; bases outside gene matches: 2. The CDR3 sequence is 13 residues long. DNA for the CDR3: TGCGCCAGCAGGACTAGCGGGGATAATGAGCAGTTCTTC. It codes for CASRTSGDNEQFF.

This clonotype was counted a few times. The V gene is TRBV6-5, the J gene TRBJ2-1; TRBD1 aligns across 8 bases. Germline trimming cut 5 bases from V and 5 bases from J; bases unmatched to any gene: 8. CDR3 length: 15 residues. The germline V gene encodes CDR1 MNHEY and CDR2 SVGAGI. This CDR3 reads CASSPTRTGNNEQFF. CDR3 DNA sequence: TGTGCCAGCAGTCCGACGCGGACAGGGAACAATGAGCAGTTCTTC.

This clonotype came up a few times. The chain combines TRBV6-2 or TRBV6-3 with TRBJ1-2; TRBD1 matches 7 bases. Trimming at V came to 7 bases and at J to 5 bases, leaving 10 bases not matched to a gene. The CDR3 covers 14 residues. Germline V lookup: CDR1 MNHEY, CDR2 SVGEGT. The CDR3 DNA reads TGTGCCAGCACCAGAGGTGGGACAGTGTATGGCTACACCTTC. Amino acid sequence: CASTRGGTVYGYTF.

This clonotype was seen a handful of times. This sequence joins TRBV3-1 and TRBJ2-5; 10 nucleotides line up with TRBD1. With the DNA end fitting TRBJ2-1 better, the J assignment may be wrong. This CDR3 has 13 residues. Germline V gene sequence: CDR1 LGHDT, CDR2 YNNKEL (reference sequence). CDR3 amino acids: CASRDRGIGEQFF. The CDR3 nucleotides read TGTGCCAGCCGGGACAGGGGCATTGGTGAGCAGTTCTTC.

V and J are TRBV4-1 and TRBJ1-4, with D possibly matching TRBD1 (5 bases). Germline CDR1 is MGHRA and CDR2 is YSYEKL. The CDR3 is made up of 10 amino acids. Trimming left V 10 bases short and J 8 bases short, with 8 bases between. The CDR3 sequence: CATGGEKLFF. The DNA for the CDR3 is TGCGCCACCGGGGGAGAAAAACTGTTTTTT.

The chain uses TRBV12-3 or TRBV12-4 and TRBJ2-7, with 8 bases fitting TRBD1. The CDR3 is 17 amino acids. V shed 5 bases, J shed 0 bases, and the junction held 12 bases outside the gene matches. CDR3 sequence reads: CASSDSGTGLSSYEQYF. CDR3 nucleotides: TGTGCCAGCAGTGATTCCGGGACAGGCCTCAGCTCCTACGAGCAGTACTTC.

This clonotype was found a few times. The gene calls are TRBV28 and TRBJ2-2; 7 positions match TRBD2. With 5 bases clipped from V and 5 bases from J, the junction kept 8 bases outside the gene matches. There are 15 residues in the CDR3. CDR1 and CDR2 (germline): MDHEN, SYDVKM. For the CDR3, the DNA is TGTGCCAGCAGTCCCCCGATCGGGGGGACCGGGGAGCTGTTTTTT. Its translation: CASSPPIGGTGELFF.

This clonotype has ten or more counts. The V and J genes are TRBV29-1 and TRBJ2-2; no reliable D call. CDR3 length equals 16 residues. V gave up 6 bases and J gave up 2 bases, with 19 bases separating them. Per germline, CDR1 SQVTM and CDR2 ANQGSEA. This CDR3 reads CSVEKDDSDNTGELFF. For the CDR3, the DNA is TGCAGCGTCGAGAAAGACGACTCGGATAACACCGGGGAGCTGTTTTTT.

The CDR3 DNA is TGTGCCAGCGGGTCTGAGCAGTTCTTC. This encodes CASGSEQFF. This rearrangement joins TRBV3-1 to TRBJ2-1; no clear D. Trimming cost V 8 bases and J 9 bases, with 5 bases left between them. This CDR3 has 9 amino acids. From germline, CDR1 is LGHDT and CDR2 YNNKEL (reference sequence).

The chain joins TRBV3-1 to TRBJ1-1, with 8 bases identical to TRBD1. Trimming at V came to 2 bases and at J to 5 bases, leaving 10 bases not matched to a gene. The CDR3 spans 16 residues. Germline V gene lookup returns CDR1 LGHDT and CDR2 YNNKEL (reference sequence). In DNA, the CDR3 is TGTGCCAGCAGCCAAATCGGACAGGGAAGGAGTACTGAAGCTTTCTTT. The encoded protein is CASSQIGQGRSTEAFF.

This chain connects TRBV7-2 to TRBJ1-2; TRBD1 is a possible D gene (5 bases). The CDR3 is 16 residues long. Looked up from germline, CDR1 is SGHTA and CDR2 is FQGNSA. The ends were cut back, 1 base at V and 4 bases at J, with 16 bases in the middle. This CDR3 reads CASSLEPGSMSYGYTF. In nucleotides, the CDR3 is TGTGCCAGCAGCTTAGAGCCAGGGAGTATGTCCTATGGCTACACCTTC. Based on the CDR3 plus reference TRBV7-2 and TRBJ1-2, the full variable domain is GAGVSQSPSNKVTEKGKDVELRCDPISGHTALYWYRQSLGQGLEFLIYFQGNSAPDKSGLPSDRFSAERTGGSVSTLTIQRTQQEDSAVYLCASSLEPGSMSYGYTFGSGTRLTVV.

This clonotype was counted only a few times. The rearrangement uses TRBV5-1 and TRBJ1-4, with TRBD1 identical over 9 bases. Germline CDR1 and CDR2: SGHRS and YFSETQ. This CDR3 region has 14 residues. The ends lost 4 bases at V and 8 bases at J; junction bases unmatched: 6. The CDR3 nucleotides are TGCGCCAGCAGCCCCGGACAGGGGCAGGAAAAACTGTTTTTT. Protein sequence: CASSPGQGQEKLFF.